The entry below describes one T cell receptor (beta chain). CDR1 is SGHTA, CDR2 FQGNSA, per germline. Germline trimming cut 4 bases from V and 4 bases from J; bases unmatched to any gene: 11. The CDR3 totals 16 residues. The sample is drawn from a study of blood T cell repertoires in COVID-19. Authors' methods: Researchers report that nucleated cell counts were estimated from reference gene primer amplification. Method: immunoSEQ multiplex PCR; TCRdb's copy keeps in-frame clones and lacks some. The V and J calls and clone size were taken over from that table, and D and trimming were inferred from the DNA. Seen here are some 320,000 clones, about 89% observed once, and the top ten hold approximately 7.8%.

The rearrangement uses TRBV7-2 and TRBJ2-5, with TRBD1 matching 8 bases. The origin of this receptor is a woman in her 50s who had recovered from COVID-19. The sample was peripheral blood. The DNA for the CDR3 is TGTGCCAGCAGCTCCCGGACAGGGAGCACGAGAGAGACCCAGTACTTC. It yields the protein CASSSRTGSTRETQYF.